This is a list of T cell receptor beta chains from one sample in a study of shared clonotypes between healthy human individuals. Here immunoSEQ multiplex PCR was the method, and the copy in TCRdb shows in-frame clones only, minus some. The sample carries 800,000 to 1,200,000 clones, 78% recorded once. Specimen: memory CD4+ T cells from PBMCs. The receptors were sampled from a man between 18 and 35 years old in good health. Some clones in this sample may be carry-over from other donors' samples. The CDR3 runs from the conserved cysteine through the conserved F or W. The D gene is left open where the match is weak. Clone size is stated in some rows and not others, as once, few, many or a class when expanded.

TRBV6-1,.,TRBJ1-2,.,CASSEPPPGGGNYGYTF,TGTGCCAGCAGTGAACCTCCCCCGGGGGGGGGAAACTATGGCTACACCTTC
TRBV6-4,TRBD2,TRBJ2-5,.,CASSGLADSQETQYF,TGTGCCAGCAGTGGACTAGCGGACAGTCAAGAGACCCAGTACTTC
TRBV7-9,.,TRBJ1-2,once,CASSLGERGYTF,TGTGCCAGCAGCTTAGGAGAGCGGGGCTACACCTTC
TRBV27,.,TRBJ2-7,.,CASSLSTLATAYEQYF,TGTGCCAGCAGTTTATCGACTTTGGCTACCGCCTACGAGCAGTACTTC
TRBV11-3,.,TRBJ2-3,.,CASSPRLSDTQYF,TGTGCCAGCAGCCCGCGGCTGTCAGATACGCAGTATTTT
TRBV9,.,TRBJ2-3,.,CASSAPGLGGTDTQYF,TGTGCCAGCAGCGCACCGGGCCTCGGGGGCACAGATACGCAGTATTTT
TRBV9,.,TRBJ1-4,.,CASSSQTAPNEKLFF,TGTGCCAGCAGCTCTCAGACAGCTCCTAATGAAAAACTGTTTTTT
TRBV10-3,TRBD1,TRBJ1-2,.,CAISVDRALNYGYTF,TGTGCCATCAGCGTAGACAGGGCACTTAACTATGGCTACACCTTC
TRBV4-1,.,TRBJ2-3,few,CASSTGSTDTQYF,TGCGCCAGCAGCACAGGGAGCACAGATACGCAGTATTTT
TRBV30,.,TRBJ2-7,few,CAWRDTYEQYF,TGTGCCTGGAGAGACACCTACGAGCAGTACTTC
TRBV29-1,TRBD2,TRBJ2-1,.,CSGESGRPYNEQFF,TGCAGCGGAGAAAGCGGGAGACCCTACAATGAGCAGTTCTTC
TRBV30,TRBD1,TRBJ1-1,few,CAWSPDRGLEAFF,TGTGCCTGGAGTCCCGACAGGGGGCTCGAAGCTTTCTTT
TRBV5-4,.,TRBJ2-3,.,CASSWGLNRDLKQYF,TGTGCCAGCAGCTGGGGACTAAACAGGGACTTAAAACAGTATTTT
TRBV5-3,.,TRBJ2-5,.,CARSFPWASSGVAQYF,TGTGCCAGAAGCTTTCCCTGGGCTAGCTCCGGGGTGGCCCAGTACTTC
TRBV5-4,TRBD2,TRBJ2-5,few,CASSPGSGRAVETQYF,TGTGCCAGCAGCCCTGGTAGCGGGAGGGCCGTAGAGACCCAGTACTTC
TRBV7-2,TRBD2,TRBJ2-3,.,CASSLRLAGNTDTQYF,TGTGCCAGCAGCCTTCGACTAGCGGGTAACACAGATACGCAGTATTTT
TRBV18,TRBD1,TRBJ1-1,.,CASSPGGTGGFVPEAFF,TGTGCCAGCTCACCGGGGGGGACAGGGGGCTTCGTTCCTGAAGCTTTCTTT
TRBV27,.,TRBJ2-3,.,CASTKSSGTTQYF,TGTGCCAGCACCAAATCAAGCGGAACAACGCAGTATTTT
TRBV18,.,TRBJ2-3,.,CASSQLQQHSTDTQYF,TGTGCCAGCTCACAACTCCAGCAGCATAGCACAGATACGCAGTATTTT
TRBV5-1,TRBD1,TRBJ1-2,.,CASSTWTGDYGYTF,TGCGCCAGCAGCACCTGGACAGGAGACTATGGCTACACCTTC
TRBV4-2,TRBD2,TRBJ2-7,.,CASSPSGSEQYF,TGTGCCAGCAGCCCTAGCGGGAGCGAGCAGTACTTC
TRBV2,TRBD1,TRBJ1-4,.,CASSVGTAATNEKLFF,TGTGCCAGCAGTGTGGGGACAGCTGCAACTAATGAAAAACTGTTTTTT
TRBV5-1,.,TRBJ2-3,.,CASSLGHGGGTDTQYF,TGCGCCAGCAGCTTGGGCCATGGGGGCGGCACAGATACGCAGTATTTT
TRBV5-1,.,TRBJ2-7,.,CASSVRMPTAGDEQYF,TGCGCCAGCAGCGTCAGGATGCCGACAGCCGGGGACGAGCAGTACTTC
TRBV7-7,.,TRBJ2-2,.,CASSRQQNTGELFF,TGTGCCAGCAGCCGACAGCAGAACACCGGGGAGCTGTTTTTT
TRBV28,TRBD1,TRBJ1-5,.,CASSSRTGQPQHF,TGTGCCAGCAGTTCTCGGACAGGCCAGCCCCAGCATTTT
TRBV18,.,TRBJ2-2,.,CASSPPGTFNTGELFF,TGTGCCAGCTCACCACCGGGGACTTTTAACACCGGGGAGCTGTTTTTT
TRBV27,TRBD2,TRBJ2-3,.,CASSLLGLAHGTDTQYF,TGTGCCAGCAGTTTACTAGGACTAGCGCACGGGACAGATACGCAGTATTTT
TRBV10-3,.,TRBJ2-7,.,CAISESGRGRPIYEQYF,TGTGCCATCAGTGAGTCCGGAAGGGGACGACCTATTTACGAGCAGTACTTC
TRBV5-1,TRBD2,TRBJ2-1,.,CASSHGLAANSYNEQFF,TGCGCCAGCAGCCACGGACTAGCGGCAAACTCCTACAATGAGCAGTTCTTC
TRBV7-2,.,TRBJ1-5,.,CASSFDYSNQPQHF,TGTGCCAGCAGCTTCGATTATAGCAATCAGCCCCAGCATTTT
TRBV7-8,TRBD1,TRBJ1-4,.,CASSPTGRSEKLFF,TGTGCCAGCAGCCCGACAGGGAGAAGTGAAAAACTGTTTTTT
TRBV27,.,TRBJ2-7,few,CASSLFGREPYEQYF,TGTGCCAGCAGTTTATTTGGCAGGGAACCCTACGAGCAGTACTTC
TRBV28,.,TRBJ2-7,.,CASRFPGHRSYEQYF,TGTGCCAGCAGATTCCCGGGACATAGATCCTACGAGCAGTACTTC
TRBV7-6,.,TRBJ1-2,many,CASSSEPGRPEGYTF,TGTGCCAGCAGCTCCGAACCCGGACGGCCGGAAGGCTACACCTTC
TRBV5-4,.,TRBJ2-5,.,CASSLIAGTVETQYF,TGTGCCAGCAGCTTGATCGCGGGAACGGTGGAGACCCAGTACTTC
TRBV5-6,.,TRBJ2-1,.,CASGIRGIPNEQFF,TGTGCCAGCGGCATCAGGGGCATCCCCAATGAGCAGTTCTTC
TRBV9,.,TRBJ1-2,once,CASSVGAPGANYGYTF,TGTGCCAGCAGCGTAGGAGCCCCCGGGGCTAACTATGGCTACACCTTC
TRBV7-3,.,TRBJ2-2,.,CASSLTWATGELFF,TGTGCCAGCAGCTTAACATGGGCCACCGGGGAGCTGTTTTTT
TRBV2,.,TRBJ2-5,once,CASSGYLVQETQYF,TGTGCCAGCAGCGGTTATTTAGTTCAAGAGACCCAGTACTTC
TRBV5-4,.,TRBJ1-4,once,CASSLVGGSNEKLFF,TGTGCCAGCAGCTTGGTAGGCGGCTCTAATGAAAAACTGTTTTTT
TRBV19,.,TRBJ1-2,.,CASSENSDRGYTF,TGTGCCAGTAGTGAAAACAGTGACCGTGGCTACACCTTC
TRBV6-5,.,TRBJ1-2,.,CASTNTGYGYTF,TGTGCCAGCACCAATACAGGGTATGGCTACACCTTC
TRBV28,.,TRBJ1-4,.,CASSLTAANEKLFF,TGTGCCAGCAGCCTGACAGCCGCTAATGAAAAACTGTTTTTT
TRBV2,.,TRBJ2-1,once,CASMYGLTYNEQFF,TGTGCCAGCATGTACGGACTCACGTACAATGAGCAGTTCTTC
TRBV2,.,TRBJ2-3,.,CASSARLGDTQYF,TGTGCCAGCAGTGCCAGACTCGGGGATACGCAGTATTTT
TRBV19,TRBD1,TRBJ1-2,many,CASNDRGNYGYTF,TGTGCCAGTAACGACAGGGGGAACTATGGCTACACCTTC
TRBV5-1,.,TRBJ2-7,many,CASSFPDRTYEQYF,TGCGCCAGCAGCTTCCCAGACCGTACCTACGAGCAGTACTTC
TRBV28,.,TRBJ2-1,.,CASSFWASNEQFF,TGTGCCAGCAGTTTTTGGGCTTCGAATGAGCAGTTCTTC
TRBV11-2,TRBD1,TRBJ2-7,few,CASSGGTGGYYEQYF,TGTGCCAGCAGCGGGGGGACAGGGGGCTATTACGAGCAGTACTTC
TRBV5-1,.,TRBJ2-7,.,CASSFPFPAGEQYF,TGCGCCAGCAGCTTCCCCTTCCCAGCGGGCGAGCAGTACTTC
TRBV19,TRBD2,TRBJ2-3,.,CASSGLANTDTQYF,TGTGCCAGTTCCGGACTAGCGAACACAGATACGCAGTATTTT
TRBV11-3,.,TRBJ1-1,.,CASSLAGTEAFF,TGTGCCAGCAGCTTAGCGGGGACTGAAGCTTTCTTT
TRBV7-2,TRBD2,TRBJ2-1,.,CASSLELAGNNEQFF,TGTGCCAGCAGCTTAGAACTAGCGGGAAATAATGAGCAGTTCTTC
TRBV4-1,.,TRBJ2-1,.,CASSQALRVDEQFF,TGCGCCAGCAGCCAAGCCCTCAGGGTGGATGAGCAGTTCTTC